These 20 T cell receptor beta chains share one sample of origin, sequenced in a study of early T cells in non-severe SARS-CoV-2 infection. From the 5' RACE reads, TCRdb called clonotypes with MiXCR, one entry per CDR3 protein. Seen here are around 77,000 distinct CDR3 sequences, 10% observed once, and the top ten hold more than 7.5%. Material: whole blood, obtained at baseline. The receptors stem from an adult who was a healthcare worker with PCR-confirmed SARS-CoV-2 infection or an uninfected control (not recorded which).

V and J are TRBV5-6 and TRBJ1-2; 8 bases line up with TRBD1. This CDR3 has 13 residues. V lost 4 bases, J lost 8 bases, and 7 bases stayed unmatched. Germline lookup yields CDR1 SGHDT and CDR2 YYEEEE. The CDR3 here is CASSRDRREGYTF. DNA for the CDR3: TGTGCCAGCAGCAGGGACAGGCGAGAGGGCTACACCTTC.

This clonotype was counted many times. The rearrangement links TRBV6-1 to TRBJ1-1; perhaps TRBD1 as D (5 bases). Germline lookup yields CDR1 MNHNS and CDR2 SASEGT. Trimming removed 0 bases from V and 5 bases from J, with 16 bases in between. This CDR3 is 16 amino acids long. The CDR3 spells CASSEALGGGSTEAFF. CDR3 in DNA: TGTGCCAGCAGTGAAGCGCTAGGCGGGGGAAGTACTGAAGCTTTCTTT.

This chain links TRBV20-1 with TRBJ1-6; the D is unclear. This CDR3 spans 16 amino acids. Trimming shortened V by 2 bases and J by 0 bases, and 11 bases separated the two germline ends. CDR1 and CDR2 from the germline V gene are DFQATT and SNEGSKA (reference sequence). The CDR3 spells CSARQIGSSYNSPLHF. The CDR3 region has the DNA TGCAGTGCTAGACAAATTGGAAGCTCCTATAATTCACCCCTCCACTTT.

J is TRBJ2-7 and V is TRBV4-3; D not certain. V lost 0 bases, J lost 6 bases, and 9 bases lay in between. This CDR3 is built from 13 residues. Germline-derived CDR1 and CDR2 are LGHNA and YSLEER. The CDR3 DNA sequence: TGCGCCAGCAGCCAAGATAGAGTTACCGAGCAGTACTTC. Protein product: CASSQDRVTEQYF.

In nucleotides, the CDR3 is TGTGCCAGCAGCATTACAAGCATGAACACTGAAGCTTTCTTT. It translates to CASSITSMNTEAFF. The gene calls are TRBV9 and TRBJ1-1; D is undetermined. Trimming took 4 bases from V and 0 from J, leaving 10 bases between them. Germline V gene data show CDR1 as SGDLS and CDR2 as YYNGEE. The CDR3 length is 14 residues.

The genes are TRBV5-6 and TRBJ2-1; 8 positions agree with TRBD1. The CDR3 totals 16 residues. J gave up 4 bases and V 0 bases, and 6 bases lay outside the gene matches. Per germline, CDR1 SGHDT and CDR2 YYEEEE. CDR3 coding DNA: TGTGCCAGCAGCTTGGGGCAGGGGGCTTTGTACAATGAGCAGTTCTTC. Its protein product is CASSLGQGALYNEQFF.

This rearrangement joins TRBV7-9 to TRBJ1-4; D is possibly TRBD1 (6 bases). Trimming took 0 bases from V and 8 from J, leaving 19 bases between them. CDR1 is SEHNR, CDR2 FQNEAQ, per germline (reference sequence). There are 17 residues in the CDR3. The CDR3 nucleotides are TGTGCCAGCAGCTTAGCGCTAGGGGGAGGAGGTGGAGAAAAACTGTTTTTT. The encoded protein is CASSLALGGGGGEKLFF.

In this sample, this clonotype turned up a few times. The CDR3 sequence: CASSLSAYMNTEAFF. The DNA for the CDR3 is TGCGCCAGCAGCTTGTCTGCATACATGAACACTGAAGCTTTCTTT. The rearrangement links TRBV5-1 to TRBJ1-1; D remains ambiguous. Trimming shortened V by 1 base and J by 0 bases, and 10 bases separated the two germline ends. CDR3 size: 15 residues. CDR1 and CDR2 (germline): SGHRS, YFSETQ.

This clonotype has a handful of counts. The CDR3 coding sequence is TGTGCCACCAGTGATCCGTCAGGGACGGGCCATGAGCAGTTCTTC. This encodes CATSDPSGTGHEQFF. The chain carries TRBV24-1 and TRBJ2-1; the D gene could be TRBD1 or TRBD2 (5 bases each). This CDR3 has 15 residues. The V end lost 3 bases, the J end lost 8 bases, and 16 bases lay between the germline ends. Germline values: CDR1 KGHDR, CDR2 SFDVKD.

This clonotype was observed a handful of times. This chain uses TRBV6-6 with TRBJ2-3, with TRBD2 identical over 8 bases. V was clipped by 2 bases and J by 2 bases; unmatched bases: 12. The CDR3 covers 18 residues. Per germline, CDR1 MNHNY and CDR2 SVGAGI (reference sequence). CDR3 in amino acids: CASSYSALSGAYTDTQYF. The CDR3 DNA reads as TGTGCCAGCAGTTACAGCGCCCTTAGCGGGGCCTACACAGATACGCAGTATTTT.

The CDR3 DNA sequence: TGTGCCACACTGAGACAGGGAGGTAACACTGAAGCTTTCTTT. Translated: CATLRQGGNTEAFF. The rearrangement joins TRBV5-4 to TRBJ1-1; 7 nucleotides match TRBD1. The CDR3 is made up of 14 amino acids. Germline values: CDR1 SGHNT, CDR2 YYREEE (reference sequence). V dropped 9 bases and J dropped 2; count of bases not matched to a gene: 10. The complete variable domain, with remaining parts taken from reference TRBV5-4 and TRBJ1-1, reads ETGVTQSPTHLIKTRGQQVTLRCSSQSGHNTVSWYQQALGQGPQFIFQYYREEENGRGNFPPRFSGLQFPNYSSELNVNALELDDSALYLCATLRQGGNTEAFFGQGTRLTVV.

This chain connects TRBV20-1 to TRBJ1-4, with a tentative D call TRBD1 (5 bases). V was pared by 6 bases and J by 8 bases, with 7 bases between. The CDR3 runs 10 residues. CDR1 DFQATT and CDR2 SNEGSKA come from the germline V gene (reference sequence). The CDR3 DNA follows: TGCAGTGCGGGGGGGGAAAAACTGTTTTTT. Its protein product is CSAGGEKLFF.

This chain connects TRBV3-1 to TRBJ2-7, with a weak D call TRBD2 (5 bases). The CDR3 runs to 16 residues. The germline CDR1 and CDR2 sequences are LGHDT and YNNKEL (reference sequence). V lost 0 bases to trimming and J lost 4 bases, with 16 bases between them. CDR3 in amino acids: CASSQDRADLTYEQYF. In DNA form, the CDR3 reads TGTGCCAGCAGCCAAGATCGGGCGGACTTGACATACGAGCAGTACTTC.

This clonotype was detected many times. V and J are TRBV7-8 and TRBJ1-5; D may be TRBD1 (6 bases). Germline V lookup: CDR1 SGHVS, CDR2 FQNEAQ. V lost 0 bases and J lost 7, with 16 bases in between. The CDR3 runs to 16 residues. The CDR3 loop reads CASSLAPRTGRQPQHF. As DNA, the CDR3 is TGTGCCAGCAGCTTAGCGCCCCGCACAGGGCGACAGCCCCAGCATTTT.

The table lists this clonotype with a few counts. The chain employs TRBV29-1 and TRBJ2-3, with TRBD2 matching 13 bases. V trimming: 3 bases; J trimming: 4 bases; junction bases outside the gene matches: 7. Germline lookup yields CDR1 SQVTM and CDR2 ANQGSEA. CDR3 length: 16 residues. CDR3 bases: TGCAGCGTTGAGGGGACTAGCGGGGCTCCTCCAGATACGCAGTATTTT. As protein: CSVEGTSGAPPDTQYF.

This clonotype was observed many times. This rearrangement joins TRBV15 to TRBJ1-1, with 9 bases that match TRBD1. Germline-derived CDR1 and CDR2 are LNHNV and YYDKDF (reference sequence). CDR3 length equals 14 residues. With 3 bases clipped from V and 5 bases from J, the junction kept 4 bases outside the gene matches. The CDR3 bases are TGTGCCACCAGCAGGGGACAGGGTTTGACTGAAGCTTTCTTT. Translated, it gives CATSRGQGLTEAFF.

This clonotype came up many times. The chain combines TRBV12-3 or TRBV12-4 with TRBJ1-1; D remains unclear. This CDR3 is 13 amino acids long. The ends were cut back, 3 bases at V and 5 bases at J, with 10 bases in the middle. CDR3 bases: TGTGCCAGCAGTTTTTGGGGTCCGACTGAAGCTTTCTTT. Its protein product is CASSFWGPTEAFF.

The gene calls are TRBV9 and TRBJ2-3; TRBD2 matches at 12 bases. V was pared by 0 bases and J by 2 bases, with 7 bases of the junction left unmatched. The CDR3 runs 18 residues. The V gene's germline CDR1 is SGDLS and CDR2 YYNGEE. DNA of the CDR3: TGTGCCAGCAGCGTAGCCGGGGCTAGCGGGGGGGCCACAGATACGCAGTATTTT. This translates into CASSVAGASGGATDTQYF.

V and J are TRBV6-2 or TRBV6-3 and TRBJ2-7; no reliable D call. V was trimmed by 5 bases and J by 3 bases, leaving 14 bases between them. The CDR3 length is 14 residues. The germline V gene encodes CDR1 MNHEY and CDR2 SVGEGT. CDR3 in DNA: TGTGCCAGCAGTCCACCCGACCTAGTCTACGAGCAGTACTTC. Its protein is CASSPPDLVYEQYF.

V is TRBV7-3 and J is TRBJ2-2, with 9 bases identical to TRBD2. Germline lookup yields CDR1 SGHTA and CDR2 FQGTGA. CDR3 length: 15 residues. V lost 5 bases to trimming and J lost 7 bases; unmatched junction nucleotides: 8. The CDR3 loop reads CASSPVAGADGELFF. In nucleotides, the CDR3 is TGTGCCAGCAGCCCCGTAGCGGGGGCCGACGGGGAGCTGTTTTTT.